The next 18 T cell receptor beta chains were all read from a single sample in a study of T-cell memory formation after mild COVID-19. TCRdb reprocessed the 5' RACE reads with MiXCR, giving one entry per CDR3 protein. The sample holds roughly 400,000 distinct CDR3 sequences, around a sixth seen once. Sequencing was done on a sample of PBMCs or a T cell subset sorted from them (not recorded which). The receptor source for this set is a man between 18 and 29 years old who had mild COVID-19 (a few samples of this study predate the infection). Cell type and time point are not known.

The V call is TRBV10-3, the J call TRBJ2-2; D possibly corresponds to TRBD1 (5 bases). The V gene lost 2 bases and the J gene lost 8 bases, with 15 bases spanning the gap. This CDR3 comprises 15 residues. Germline V gives CDR1 ENHRY, CDR2 SYGVKD. CDR3 protein: CAISEAIREIGELFF. DNA for the CDR3: TGTGCCATCAGTGAGGCAATCAGGGAAATAGGGGAGCTGTTTTTT.

This clonotype appeared a few times. CDR3 DNA sequence: TGTGCCAGCAGGGACCCGGCGACCCAAGAGACCCAGTACTTC. Translation gives CASRDPATQETQYF. The chain combines TRBV25-1 with TRBJ2-5; D not certain. The CDR3 sequence is 14 residues long. The germline V and J ends were trimmed by 6 bases and 1 base, with 12 bases remaining between them. Germline V CDR1 and CDR2: MGHDK, SYGVNS.

This clonotype was detected a few times. This rearrangement joins TRBV6-5 to TRBJ2-1; 11 bases match TRBD2. Looked up from germline, CDR1 is MNHEY and CDR2 is SVGAGI. V was clipped by 3 bases and J by 9 bases; unmatched bases: 4. The CDR3 runs 14 residues. CDR3 coding DNA: TGTGCCAGCAGTTATAGCGGGGGGGCTGGTGAGCAGTTCTTC. Encoded protein: CASSYSGGAGEQFF.

In DNA form, the CDR3 reads TGTGCCAGCAGGAAACCCCGAAGGGGGGAGACCCAGTACTTC. This encodes CASRKPRRGETQYF. The chain links TRBV21-1 to TRBJ2-5; TRBD1, the table's D call, was not compared with the DNA. TRBV21-1 is recorded as a pseudogene. The CDR3 contains 14 residues.

There are a few counts of this clonotype. The J gene is TRBJ2-1, the V gene TRBV19; D is unclear. This CDR3 spans 15 amino acids. From germline, CDR1 is LNHDA and CDR2 SQIVND (reference sequence). V was clipped by 7 bases and J by 15 bases, with 28 bases between them. The CDR3 loop is CASTTSSLHGLNPFF. The CDR3 DNA is TGTGCCAGTACCACCTCCTCCCTTCATGGCCTAAATCCGTTCTTC.

The chain uses TRBV3-1 and TRBJ2-6; no firm D call. Germline loops: CDR1 LGHDT, CDR2 YNNKEL (reference sequence). V lost 6 bases, J lost 4 bases, and 7 bases lay in between. This CDR3 has 13 amino acids. The CDR3 sequence is CASRLTGANVLTF. The CDR3 coding sequence is TGTGCCAGCAGGCTGACAGGGGCCAACGTCCTGACTTTC.

The V and J genes are TRBV28 and TRBJ1-1, with D unclear. CDR3 length: 11 amino acids. Between the trimmed V and J ends, which lost 8 bases and 7 bases, there was a span of 11 bases. Germline CDR1 MDHEN, CDR2 SYDVKM. The CDR3 sequence: CASAMRDEAFF. The CDR3, as DNA: TGTGCCAGCGCGATGAGGGATGAAGCTTTCTTT.

This clonotype was counted between two and nine times. The genes are TRBV5-1 and TRBJ2-5, with D possibly matching TRBD1 (5 bases). Germline V gives CDR1 SGHRS, CDR2 YFSETQ. V lost 4 bases to trimming and J lost 7 bases, with 11 bases between them. CDR3 length: 12 residues. CDR3: CASSPGLGTQYF. The CDR3 DNA is TGCGCCAGCAGCCCAGGGTTGGGGACCCAGTACTTC.

The rearrangement links TRBV7-2 to TRBJ1-1, with a weak D call TRBD1 (5 bases). Germline V lookup: CDR1 SGHTA, CDR2 FQGNSA. The CDR3 consists of 15 residues. V was shortened by 1 base and J by 4 bases, with 13 bases between the two germline ends. CDR3 region: CASSLGPPGTTEAFF. Written as DNA, the CDR3 is TGTGCCAGCAGCTTAGGTCCCCCAGGGACCACTGAAGCTTTCTTT.

A few counts support this clonotype. CDR3 in amino acids: CASSLDSGIGNTIYF. CDR3 nucleotides: TGCGCCAGCAGCTTGGATTCCGGGATTGGAAACACCATATATTTT. This chain links TRBV5-1 with TRBJ1-3; D uncertain. Germline V lookup: CDR1 SGHRS, CDR2 YFSETQ. Trimming removed 0 bases from V and 3 bases from J, with 10 bases in between. There are 15 residues in the CDR3.

This clonotype was counted only a few times. The chain couples TRBV27 to TRBJ1-1; D is possibly TRBD1 (5 bases). The CDR3 has 14 amino acids. Germline-derived CDR1 and CDR2 are MNHEY and SMNVEV (reference sequence). V lost 2 bases, J lost 2 bases, and 9 bases lay in between. CDR3 sequence: CASSLSRANTEAFF. Here the CDR3 DNA reads TGTGCCAGCAGTTTAAGCAGGGCCAACACTGAAGCTTTCTTT.

Only a few counts were recorded for this clonotype. V and J are TRBV7-3 and TRBJ2-2; TRBD1 might be the D (5 bases). Between the trimmed V and J ends, which lost 4 bases and 2 bases, there was a span of 17 bases. The CDR3 is made up of 17 amino acids. In germline, CDR1 is SGHTA, CDR2 FQGTGA. The CDR3 nucleotides read TGTGCCAGCAGCTCATCAACGAAGGGGATCAACACCGGGGAGCTGTTTTTT. It is translated as CASSSSTKGINTGELFF.

This clonotype was seen only a few times. This chain joins TRBV5-1 and TRBJ2-2; unclear D gene. Germline V gene lookup returns CDR1 SGHRS and CDR2 YFSETQ. V was cut by 9 bases and J by 0 bases, with 12 bases left in between. CDR3 length: 14 residues. As DNA, the CDR3 is TGCGCCACCCAGAGCGAGCCGAACACCGGGGAGCTGTTTTTT. It translates to CATQSEPNTGELFF.

This clonotype has only a few counts. V is TRBV12-3 or TRBV12-4 and J is TRBJ2-1, with a weak D call TRBD2 (6 bases). CDR3 length: 14 amino acids. Trimming removed 6 bases at V and 4 bases at J, with 13 bases between. DNA of the CDR3: TGTGCCAGCAGCCGGGACTCTAATTACAATGAGCAGTTCTTC. As protein: CASSRDSNYNEQFF.

The chain uses TRBV7-2 and TRBJ1-2; 9 bases map to TRBD1. V gave up 5 bases and J gave up 3 bases; unmatched junction bases: 4. CDR1 and CDR2 (germline): SGHTA, FQGNSA. CDR3 size: 14 residues. The CDR3 coding sequence is TGTGCCAGCAGCCAGAGGACAGGGGACTATGGCTACACCTTC. Its translation is CASSQRTGDYGYTF.

This clonotype has only a few counts. The chain uses TRBV11-2 and TRBJ1-1; D might be TRBD1 (5 bases). This CDR3 contains 15 residues. From germline, CDR1 is SGHAT and CDR2 FQNNGV. The ends were cut back, 1 base at V and 5 bases at J, with 14 bases in the middle. The CDR3 coding sequence is TGTGCCAGCAGCTTAGGGGGACTCTCCGGGACTGAAGCTTTCTTT. As protein: CASSLGGLSGTEAFF.

The gene calls are TRBV24-1 and TRBJ1-3, with no clear D. This CDR3 contains 14 residues. Germline V lookup: CDR1 KGHDR, CDR2 SFDVKD. Trimming shortened V by 4 bases and J by 5 bases, and 11 bases separated the two germline ends. CDR3 sequence reads: CATSESAIRNTIYF. DNA of the CDR3: TGTGCCACCAGTGAAAGCGCTATCAGAAACACCATATATTTT.

The V gene is TRBV14, the J gene TRBJ2-1; 9 bases match TRBD1. This CDR3 region has 15 residues. The ends lost 3 bases at V and 14 bases at J; junction bases unmatched: 14. Germline V CDR1 and CDR2: SGHDN, FVKESK. The CDR3 nucleotides are TGTGCCAGCAGCCACCGGGACAGGGAAGGAGGGTATGAGTTCTTC. This sequence encodes CASSHRDREGGYEFF.